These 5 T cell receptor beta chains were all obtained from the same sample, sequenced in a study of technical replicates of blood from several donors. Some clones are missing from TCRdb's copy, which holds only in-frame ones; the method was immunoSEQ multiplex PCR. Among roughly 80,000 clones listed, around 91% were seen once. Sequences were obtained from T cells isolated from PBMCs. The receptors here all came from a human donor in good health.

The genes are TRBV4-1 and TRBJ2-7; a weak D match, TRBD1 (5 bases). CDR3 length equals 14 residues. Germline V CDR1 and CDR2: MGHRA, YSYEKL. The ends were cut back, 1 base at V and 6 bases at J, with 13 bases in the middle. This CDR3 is CASSQARERGEQYF. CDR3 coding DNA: TGCGCCAGCAGCCAAGCCAGGGAAAGGGGCGAGCAGTACTTC.

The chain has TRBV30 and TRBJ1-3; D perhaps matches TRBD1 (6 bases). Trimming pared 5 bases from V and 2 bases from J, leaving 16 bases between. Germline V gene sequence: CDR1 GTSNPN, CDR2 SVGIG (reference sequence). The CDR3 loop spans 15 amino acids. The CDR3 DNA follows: TGTGCCTGGGGCCTAGGGGGGGGCACTGGAAACACCATATATTTT. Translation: CAWGLGGGTGNTIYF.

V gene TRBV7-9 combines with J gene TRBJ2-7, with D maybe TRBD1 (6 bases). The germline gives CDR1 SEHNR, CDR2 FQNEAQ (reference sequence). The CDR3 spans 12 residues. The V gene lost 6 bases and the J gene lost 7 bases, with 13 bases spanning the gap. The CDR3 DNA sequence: TGTGCCAGCAGTTTTACAGGGTTAGAGCAGTACTTC. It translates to CASSFTGLEQYF.

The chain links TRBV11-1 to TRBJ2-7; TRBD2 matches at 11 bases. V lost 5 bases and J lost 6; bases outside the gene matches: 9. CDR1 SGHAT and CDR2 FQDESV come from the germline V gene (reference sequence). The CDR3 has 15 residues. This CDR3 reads CASSVLAGDSGEQYF. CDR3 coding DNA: TGTGCCAGCAGCGTACTAGCGGGAGATTCGGGCGAGCAGTACTTC.

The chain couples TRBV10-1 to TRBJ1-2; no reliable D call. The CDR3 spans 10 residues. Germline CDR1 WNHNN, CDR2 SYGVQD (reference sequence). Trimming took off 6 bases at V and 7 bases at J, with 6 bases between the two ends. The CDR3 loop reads CASSPIGYTF. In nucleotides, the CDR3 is TGCGCCAGCAGCCCTATTGGCTACACCTTC.